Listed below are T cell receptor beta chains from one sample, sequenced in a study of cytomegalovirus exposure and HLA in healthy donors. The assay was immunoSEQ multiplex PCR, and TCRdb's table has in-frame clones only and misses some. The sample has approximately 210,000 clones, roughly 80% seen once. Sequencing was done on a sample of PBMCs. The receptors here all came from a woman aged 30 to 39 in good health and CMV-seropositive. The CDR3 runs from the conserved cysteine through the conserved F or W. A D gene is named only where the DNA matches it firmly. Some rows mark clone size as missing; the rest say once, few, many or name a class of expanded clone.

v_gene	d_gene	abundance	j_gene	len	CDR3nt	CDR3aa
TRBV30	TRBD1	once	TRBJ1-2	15	TGTGCCTGGAGTGTAGGACAGGGAGTGCTCTATGGCTACACCTTC	CAWSVGQGVLYGYTF
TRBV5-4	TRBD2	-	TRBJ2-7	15	TGTGCCAGCACCTTTGGACTAGCGGAATCCTACGAGCAGTACTTC	CASTFGLAESYEQYF
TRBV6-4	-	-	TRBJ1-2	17	TGTGCCAGCAGTGCCTATGCCCAACCGGGGACATCCTATGGCTACACCTTC	CASSAYAQPGTSYGYTF
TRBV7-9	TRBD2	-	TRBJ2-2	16	TGTGCCAGCAGTCGTTTAGCGGGAACGAACACCGGGGAGCTGTTTTTT	CASSRLAGTNTGELFF
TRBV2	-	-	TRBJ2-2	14	TGTGCCAGCAGTGATGGTAGGGGCACCGGGGAGCTGTTTTTT	CASSDGRGTGELFF
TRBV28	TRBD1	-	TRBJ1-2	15	TGTGCCAGCAGTTTAGGCGGACAGGGGAGGGATGGCTACACCTTC	CASSLGGQGRDGYTF
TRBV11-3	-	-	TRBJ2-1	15	TGTGCCAGCAGCTTCAGCGGTTCAGCCTACAATGAGCAGTTCTTC	CASSFSGSAYNEQFF
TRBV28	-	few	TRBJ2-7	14	TGTGCCAGCAGTTTAGGAGGGGTAGTCTACGAGCAGTACTTC	CASSLGGVVYEQYF
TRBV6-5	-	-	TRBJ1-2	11	TGTGCCAGCAGTTGGGGGGAGAGCTACACCTTC	CASSWGESYTF
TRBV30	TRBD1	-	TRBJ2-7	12	TGTGCCTCCCGAGGGGGCCCAGGGGAGCAGTACTTC	CASRGGPGEQYF
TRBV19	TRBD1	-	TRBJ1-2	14	TGTGCCAGTAGTTTAAGCGGACAGGGAAATGGCTACACCTTC	CASSLSGQGNGYTF
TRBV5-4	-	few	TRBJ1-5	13	TGTGCCAGCAGCTTGGACACCTATCAGCCCCAGCATTTT	CASSLDTYQPQHF
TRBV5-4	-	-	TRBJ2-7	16	TGTGCCAGCAGCTTGGCAGGGCGCGACACCTCCTACGAGCAGTACTTC	CASSLAGRDTSYEQYF
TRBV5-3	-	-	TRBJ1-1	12	TGTGCCAGAAGTCATCCACGGACTGAAGCTTTCTTT	CARSHPRTEAFF
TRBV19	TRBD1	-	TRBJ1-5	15	TGTGCCAGTAAACAGGGGGCGCTGAGCAATCAGCCCCAGCATTTT	CASKQGALSNQPQHF
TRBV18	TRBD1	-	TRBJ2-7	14	TGTGCCAGCTCACGGGACAGGGCCCAGGGCGAGCAGTACTTC	CASSRDRAQGEQYF
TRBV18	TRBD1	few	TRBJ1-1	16	TGTGCCAGCTCAGGCCGACAGGGAGTGGAGAACACTGAAGCTTTCTTT	CASSGRQGVENTEAFF
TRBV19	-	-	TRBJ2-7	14	TGTGCCAGTAGTCCTACGACAGAATCCTACGAGCAGTACTTC	CASSPTTESYEQYF
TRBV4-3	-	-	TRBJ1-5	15	TGCGCCAGCAGCCCCCAGGGGTCCCCTAATCAGCCCCAGCATTTT	CASSPQGSPNQPQHF
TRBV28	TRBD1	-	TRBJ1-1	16	TGTGCCAGCAGTTTTCAGGGGGCGACTACCGGCACTGAAGCTTTCTTT	CASSFQGATTGTEAFF
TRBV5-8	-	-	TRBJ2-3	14	TGTGCCAGCAGCCTGGCCCGGGTAGCAGATACGCAGTATTTT	CASSLARVADTQYF
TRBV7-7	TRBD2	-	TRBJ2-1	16	TGTGCCAGCAGCTTTTTTGGGACTAGGAACTTTAGTGAGCAGTTCTTC	CASSFFGTRNFSEQFF
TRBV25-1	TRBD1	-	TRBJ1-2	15	TGTGCCAGCAGCACAGGGGGCGCTTCCAACTATGGCTACACCTTC	CASSTGGASNYGYTF
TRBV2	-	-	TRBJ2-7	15	TGTGCCAGCAGTGACAGGGCTATATTTTCCTACGAGCAGTACTTC	CASSDRAIFSYEQYF
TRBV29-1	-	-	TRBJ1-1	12	TGCAGCGTTGAACAGGGAAACACTGAAGCTTTCTTT	CSVEQGNTEAFF
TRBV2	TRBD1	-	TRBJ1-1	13	TGTGCCAGCAGAGCCCAGGGGGTCGCTGAAGCTTTCTTT	CASRAQGVAEAFF
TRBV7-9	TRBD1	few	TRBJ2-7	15	TGTGCCAGCAGCCTAGGACAGGGGGTAGGTTACGAGCAGTACTTC	CASSLGQGVGYEQYF
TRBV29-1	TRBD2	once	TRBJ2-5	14	TGCAGCGTCGAACTAGCGGGAGACCAAGAGACCCAGTACTTC	CSVELAGDQETQYF
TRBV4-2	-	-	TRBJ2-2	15	TGTGCCAGCAGCCAAGAAGGTGCGGTACCCGGGGAGCTGTTTTTT	CASSQEGAVPGELFF
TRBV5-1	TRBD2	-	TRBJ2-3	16	TGCGCCAGCAGCCCCGGACTAGCGGGTGCTATTGATACGCAGTATTTT	CASSPGLAGAIDTQYF
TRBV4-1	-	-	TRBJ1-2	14	TGCGCCAGCAGCCAACTTTACAGGGTCGGTGGCTACACCTTC	CASSQLYRVGGYTF
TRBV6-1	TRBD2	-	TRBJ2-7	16	TGTGCCAGCAGTGAAAGGTGGGCGGGAGGGGAGTACGAGCAGTACTTC	CASSERWAGGEYEQYF
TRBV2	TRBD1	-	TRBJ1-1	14	TGTGCCAGCAGTGGTGACAGGGGGAACACTGAAGCTTTCTTT	CASSGDRGNTEAFF
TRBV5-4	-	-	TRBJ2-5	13	TGTGCCAGCAGCCGAGAGGTAGTTGAGACCCAGTACTTC	CASSREVVETQYF
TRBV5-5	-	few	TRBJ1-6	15	TGTGCCAGCAGCCCCGACAACAGGAGTCCTTCACCCCTCCACTTT	CASSPDNRSPSPLHF
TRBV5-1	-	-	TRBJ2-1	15	TGCGCCAGCAGCTTGGGAGGGACAAATTACAATGAGCAGTTCTTC	CASSLGGTNYNEQFF
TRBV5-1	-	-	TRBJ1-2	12	TGCGCCAGCAGCTTGGGCGTTTATGGCTACACCTTC	CASSLGVYGYTF
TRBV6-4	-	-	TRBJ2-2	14	TGTGCCAGCAGTGGACGGGAGAACACCGGGGAGCTGTTTTTT	CASSGRENTGELFF
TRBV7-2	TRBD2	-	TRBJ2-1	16	TGTGCCAGCAGCTCCTCACTAGCGGGACGGGGCGATGAGCAGTTCTTC	CASSSSLAGRGDEQFF
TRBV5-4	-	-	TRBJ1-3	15	TGTGCCAGCAGCTTGGTCCCAGGATCTGGAAACACCATATATTTT	CASSLVPGSGNTIYF
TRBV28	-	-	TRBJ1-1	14	TGTGCCAGCAGCGACCCCTTGGGGGGAAATGAAGCTTTCTTT	CASSDPLGGNEAFF
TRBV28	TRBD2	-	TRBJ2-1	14	TGTGCCAGCAGTCTTAGCGGGAGCTACAATGAGCAGTTCTTC	CASSLSGSYNEQFF
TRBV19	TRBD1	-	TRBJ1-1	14	TGTGCCAGTAGGCAGACAGGGGTGATCACTGAAGCTTTCTTT	CASRQTGVITEAFF
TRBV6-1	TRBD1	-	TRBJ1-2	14	TGTGCCAGCAGTCGAGACAGGGGAAGCTATGGCTACACCTTC	CASSRDRGSYGYTF
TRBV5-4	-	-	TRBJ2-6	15	TGTGCCAGCAGCGGGCAGGGAGGTGGGGCCAACGTCCTGACTTTC	CASSGQGGGANVLTF
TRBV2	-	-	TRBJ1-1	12	TGTGCCAGCAGCCCAATGGCCACTGAAGCTTTCTTT	CASSPMATEAFF
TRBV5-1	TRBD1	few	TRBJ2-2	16	TGCGCCAGCAGCTTGAGGGACAGGACGAACACCGGGGAGCTGTTTTTT	CASSLRDRTNTGELFF
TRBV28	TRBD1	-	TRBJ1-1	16	TGTGCCAGCAGTTTTGGGACAGGGGAAGTGTACACTGAAGCTTTCTTT	CASSFGTGEVYTEAFF
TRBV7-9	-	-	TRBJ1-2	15	TGTGCCAGCAGCTTAGTCAGCCCCCGGAGCTATGGCTACACCTTC	CASSLVSPRSYGYTF
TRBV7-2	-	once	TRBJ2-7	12	TGTGCCAGCAGCTTAGCGGGGCGCGAGCAGTACTTC	CASSLAGREQYF
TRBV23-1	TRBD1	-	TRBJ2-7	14	TGCGCCAGCAACCGGGACAGGGTAACCTACGAGCAGTACTTC	CASNRDRVTYEQYF
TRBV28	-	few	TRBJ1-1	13	TGTGCCAGCAGTACAGGACAGAACACTGAAGCTTTCTTT	CASSTGQNTEAFF
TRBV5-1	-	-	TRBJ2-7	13	TGCGCCAGCAGCTTGGCAGACAGCCCAGAGCAGTACTTC	CASSLADSPEQYF
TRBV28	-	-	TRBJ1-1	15	TGTGCCAGCAGTCCCCCCGGGGGGCAGAACACTGAAGCTTTCTTT	CASSPPGGQNTEAFF
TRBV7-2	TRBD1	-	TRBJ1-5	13	TGTGCCAGCAGCCAAAATACAGGGGGACCCCAGCATTTT	CASSQNTGGPQHF
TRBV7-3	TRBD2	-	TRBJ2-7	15	TGTGCCAGCAGCCCATCAGCGGGAGGATTTTACGAGCAGTACTTC	CASSPSAGGFYEQYF